The rows below give T cell receptor beta chains drawn from one sample of a study of T cell changes during pregnancy in multiple sclerosis. Method: immunoSEQ multiplex PCR; TCRdb's copy keeps in-frame clones and lacks some. Among under 25,000 clones listed, less than 90% were seen once. Here the sequenced sample was CD8+ T cells from peripheral blood mononuclear cells, taken after pregnancy. These receptors were collected from a female donor with multiple sclerosis, enrolled in a pregnancy study. CDR3s include the opening cysteine and the closing phenylalanine or tryptophan. D genes are given only for firm matches. Clone size is shown for a subset of rows, as once, few, many or a class of expanded clone.

d_call: TRBD2
v_call: TRBV9
j_call: TRBJ2-7
clone_size: -
cdr3_nt: TGTGCCAGCAGCGTAGGAGGTGGGACTAGCGGGAGTGGGGAAGACGAGCAGTACTTC
cdr3_aa: CASSVGGGTSGSGEDEQYF

d_call: -
v_call: TRBV6-1
j_call: TRBJ1-2
clone_size: -
cdr3_nt: TGTGCCAGCAGTGAAGCGGCCAGGGGTCTTGCCTACACCTTC
cdr3_aa: CASSEAARGLAYTF

d_call: -
v_call: TRBV27
j_call: TRBJ2-1
clone_size: -
cdr3_nt: TGTGCCAGCAGTTTGGGAGAAGGGTCCATAATCTTC
cdr3_aa: CASSLGEGSIIF

d_call: -
v_call: TRBV6-4
j_call: TRBJ1-3
clone_size: once
cdr3_nt: TGTGCCAGCAGTGACGGGCCTGGAAACACCATATATTTT
cdr3_aa: CASSDGPGNTIYF

d_call: TRBD1
v_call: TRBV4-1
j_call: TRBJ1-3
clone_size: -
cdr3_nt: TGCGCCAGCAGCCAAGATCGGTGGCAGGGGGTAGGAAACACCATATATTTT
cdr3_aa: CASSQDRWQGVGNTIYF

d_call: -
v_call: TRBV5-6
j_call: TRBJ1-1
clone_size: -
cdr3_nt: TGTGCCAGCAGCTTGATTGGTGGGGGGGATACTGAAGCTTTCTTT
cdr3_aa: CASSLIGGGDTEAFF

d_call: TRBD2
v_call: TRBV4-3
j_call: TRBJ2-1
clone_size: -
cdr3_nt: TGCGCCAGCAGCCAAGCACTAGCGGGTGGGAATGAGCAGTTCTTC
cdr3_aa: CASSQALAGGNEQFF

d_call: -
v_call: TRBV5-5
j_call: TRBJ1-5
clone_size: -
cdr3_nt: TGTGCCAGCAGCTTGGGAAGGGGTAGCAATCAGCCCCAGCATTTT
cdr3_aa: CASSLGRGSNQPQHF

d_call: TRBD1
v_call: TRBV28
j_call: TRBJ2-3
clone_size: once
cdr3_nt: TGTGCCAGCAGTTTTCCGGTCGGGACAGGGGGCAGTGGAGATACGCAGTATTTT
cdr3_aa: CASSFPVGTGGSGDTQYF

d_call: -
v_call: TRBV5-1
j_call: TRBJ1-6
clone_size: -
cdr3_nt: TGCGCCAGCAGCTTGAAGGGTGGAGGATATTGTTCACCCCTCCACTTT
cdr3_aa: CASSLKGGGYCSPLHF

d_call: -
v_call: TRBV14
j_call: TRBJ2-7
clone_size: -
cdr3_nt: TGTGCCAGCAGCCTTTACTCCGAATACGAGCAGTACTTC
cdr3_aa: CASSLYSEYEQYF

d_call: -
v_call: TRBV6-5
j_call: TRBJ2-3
clone_size: -
cdr3_nt: TGTGCCAGCAGTTACAGCCGGGGATTGGGTCTAGATACGCAGTATTTT
cdr3_aa: CASSYSRGLGLDTQYF